This T cell receptor (beta chain) derives from a study of shared clonotypes between healthy human individuals. Libraries were prepared by immunoSEQ multiplex PCR; TCRdb keeps only in-frame clonotypes and omits some of them. The sample has fewer than 2.5 million clones, roughly 93% seen once. CDR1 and CDR2 from the germline V gene are SGHTA and FQGTGA. The V end lost 3 bases, the J end lost 0 bases, and 21 bases lay between the germline ends. The length of the CDR3 is 18 residues. This clonotype was sampled from a man in his late teens or twenties in good health. Some clones in this sample may be carry-over from other donors' samples. The specimen was naive CD4+ T cells from PBMCs. Subset denoted: CD45RA+ positively selected. This rearrangement joins TRBV7-3 to TRBJ2-7, with a possible D match to TRBD2 (7 bases). Here the CDR3 reads CASSLPGEGREYSYEQYF. The CDR3 DNA reads as TGTGCCAGCAGCTTGCCAGGGGAGGGGCGGGAGTACTCCTACGAGCAGTACTTC.